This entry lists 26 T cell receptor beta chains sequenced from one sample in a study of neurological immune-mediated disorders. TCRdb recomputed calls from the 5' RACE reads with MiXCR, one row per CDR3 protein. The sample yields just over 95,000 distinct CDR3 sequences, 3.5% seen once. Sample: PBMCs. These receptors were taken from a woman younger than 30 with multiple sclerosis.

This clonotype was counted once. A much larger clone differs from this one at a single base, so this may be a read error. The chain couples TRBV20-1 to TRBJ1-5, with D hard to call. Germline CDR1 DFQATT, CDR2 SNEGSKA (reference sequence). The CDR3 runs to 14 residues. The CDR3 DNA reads TGCAGTGCTACGGAGGGTCTAGGCAATCAGCCCCAGAATTTT. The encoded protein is CSATEGLGNQPQNF.

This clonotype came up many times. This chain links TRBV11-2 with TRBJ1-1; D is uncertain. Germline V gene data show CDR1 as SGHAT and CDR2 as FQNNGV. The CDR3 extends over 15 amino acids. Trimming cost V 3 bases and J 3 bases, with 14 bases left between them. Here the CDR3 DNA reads TGTGCCAGCAGCTTCGGTAGGGTAGGATACACTGAAGCTTTCTTT. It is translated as CASSFGRVGYTEAFF.

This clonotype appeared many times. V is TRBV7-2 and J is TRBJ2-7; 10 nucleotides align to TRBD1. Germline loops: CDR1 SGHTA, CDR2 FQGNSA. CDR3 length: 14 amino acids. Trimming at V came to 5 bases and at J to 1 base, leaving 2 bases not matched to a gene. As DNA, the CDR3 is TGTGCCAGCAGCCTGGACAGGGGGTCCTACGAGCAGTACTTC. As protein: CASSLDRGSYEQYF.

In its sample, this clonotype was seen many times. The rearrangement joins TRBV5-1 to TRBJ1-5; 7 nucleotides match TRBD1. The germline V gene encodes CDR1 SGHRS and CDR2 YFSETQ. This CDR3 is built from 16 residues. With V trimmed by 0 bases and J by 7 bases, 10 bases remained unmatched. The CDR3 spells CASSLGPRQGEQPQHF. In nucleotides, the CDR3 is TGCGCCAGCAGCTTGGGGCCCCGACAGGGAGAACAGCCCCAGCATTTT. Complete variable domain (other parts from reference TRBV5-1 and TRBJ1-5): KAGVTQTPRYLIKTRGQQVTLSCSPISGHRSVSWYQQTPGQGLQFLFEYFSETQRNKGNFPGRFSGRQFSNSRSEMNVSTLELGDSALYLCASSLGPRQGEQPQHFGDGTRLSIL.

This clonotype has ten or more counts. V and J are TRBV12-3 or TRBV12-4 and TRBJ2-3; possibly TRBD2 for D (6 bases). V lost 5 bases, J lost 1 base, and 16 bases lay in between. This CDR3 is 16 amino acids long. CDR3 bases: TGTGCCAGCAGTGACCCCGGGGGATTGGGCACAGATACGCAGTATTTT. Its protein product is CASSDPGGLGTDTQYF.

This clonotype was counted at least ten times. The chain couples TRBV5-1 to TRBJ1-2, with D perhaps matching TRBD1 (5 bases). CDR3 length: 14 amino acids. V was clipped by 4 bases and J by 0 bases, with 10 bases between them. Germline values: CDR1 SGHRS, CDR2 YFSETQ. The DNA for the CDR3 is TGCGCCAGCAGCCTGGAGACAGCTAACTATGGCTACACCTTC. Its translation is CASSLETANYGYTF.

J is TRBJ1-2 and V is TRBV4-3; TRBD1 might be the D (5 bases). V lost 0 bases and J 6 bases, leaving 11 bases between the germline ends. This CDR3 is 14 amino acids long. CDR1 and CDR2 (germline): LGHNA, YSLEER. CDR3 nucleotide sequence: TGCGCCAGCAGCCAAGATCCCAGGGATAATGGCTACACCTTC. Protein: CASSQDPRDNGYTF.

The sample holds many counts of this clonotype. CDR3 residues: CASSLGVASYNEQFF. CDR3 nucleotides: TGTGCCAGCAGCTTGGGTGTAGCTTCCTACAATGAGCAGTTCTTC. The V and J genes are TRBV7-9 and TRBJ2-1; no clear D. Germline CDR1 and CDR2: SEHNR and FQNEAQ (reference sequence). V dropped 3 bases and J dropped 1 base, with 10 bases sitting between them. The CDR3 has 15 amino acids.

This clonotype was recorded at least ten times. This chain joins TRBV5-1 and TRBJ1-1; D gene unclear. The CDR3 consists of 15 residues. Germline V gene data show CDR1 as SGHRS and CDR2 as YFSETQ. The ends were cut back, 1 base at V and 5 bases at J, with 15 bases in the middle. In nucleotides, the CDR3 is TGCGCCAGCAGCTTGTCCGTTGTGACTTTAACTGAAGCTTTCTTT. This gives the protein CASSLSVVTLTEAFF.

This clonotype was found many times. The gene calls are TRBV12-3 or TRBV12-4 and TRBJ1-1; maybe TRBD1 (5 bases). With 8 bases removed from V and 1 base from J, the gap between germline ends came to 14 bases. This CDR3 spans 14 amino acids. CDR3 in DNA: TGTGCCAGCGGATCGGGACGCCGGAACACTGAAGCTTTCTTT. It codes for CASGSGRRNTEAFF.

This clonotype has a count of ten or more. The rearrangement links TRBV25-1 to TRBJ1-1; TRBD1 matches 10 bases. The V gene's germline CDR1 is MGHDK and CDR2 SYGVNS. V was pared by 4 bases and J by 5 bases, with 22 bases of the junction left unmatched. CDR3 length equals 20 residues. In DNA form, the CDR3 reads TGTGCCAGCAGTGCCCACTTTGGGGGACAGGGGTGGTTGGATGGGACTGAAGCTTTCTTT. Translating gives CASSAHFGGQGWLDGTEAFF.

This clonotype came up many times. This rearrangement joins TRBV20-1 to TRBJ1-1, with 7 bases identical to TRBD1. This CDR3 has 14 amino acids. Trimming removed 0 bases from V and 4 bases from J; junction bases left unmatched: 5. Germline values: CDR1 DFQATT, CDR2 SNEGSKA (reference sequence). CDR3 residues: CSARETGKTTEAFF. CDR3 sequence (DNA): TGCAGTGCTAGAGAGACAGGGAAGACCACTGAAGCTTTCTTT.

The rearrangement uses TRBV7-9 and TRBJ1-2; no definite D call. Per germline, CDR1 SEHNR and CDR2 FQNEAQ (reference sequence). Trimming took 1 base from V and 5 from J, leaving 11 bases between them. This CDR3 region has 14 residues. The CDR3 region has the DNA TGTGCCAGCAGCTTAGATGGGAACCTATATGGCTACACCTTC. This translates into CASSLDGNLYGYTF. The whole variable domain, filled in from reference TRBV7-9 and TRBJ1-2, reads DTGVSQNPRHKITKRGQNVTFRCDPISEHNRLYWYRQTLGQGPEFLTYFQNEAQLEKSRLLSDRFSAERPKGSFSTLEIQRTEQGDSAMYLCASSLDGNLYGYTFGSGTRLTVV.

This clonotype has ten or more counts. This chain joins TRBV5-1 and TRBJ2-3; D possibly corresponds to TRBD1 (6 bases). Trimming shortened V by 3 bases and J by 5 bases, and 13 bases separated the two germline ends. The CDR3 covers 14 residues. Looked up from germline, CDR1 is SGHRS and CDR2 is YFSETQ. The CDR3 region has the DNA TGCGCCAGCAGCTACGGACAGAGTGGAGATACGCAGTATTTT. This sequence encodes CASSYGQSGDTQYF.

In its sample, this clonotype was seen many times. In DNA, the CDR3 is TGCAGTGCTCTTCCGGGACCACAAGAGACCCAGTACTTC. This sequence encodes CSALPGPQETQYF. The genes are TRBV20-1 and TRBJ2-5, with D perhaps matching TRBD1 or TRBD2 (5 bases each). This CDR3 comprises 13 residues. The V gene lost 5 bases and the J gene lost 2 bases, with 12 bases spanning the gap. Germline CDR1 reads DFQATT; CDR2 reads SNEGSKA (reference sequence).

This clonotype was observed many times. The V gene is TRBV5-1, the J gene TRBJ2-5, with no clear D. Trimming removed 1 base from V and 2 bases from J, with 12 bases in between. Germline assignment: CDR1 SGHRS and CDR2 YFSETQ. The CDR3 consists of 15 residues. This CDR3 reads CASSLWAVGQETQYF. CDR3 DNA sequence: TGCGCCAGCAGCTTGTGGGCAGTTGGACAAGAGACCCAGTACTTC.

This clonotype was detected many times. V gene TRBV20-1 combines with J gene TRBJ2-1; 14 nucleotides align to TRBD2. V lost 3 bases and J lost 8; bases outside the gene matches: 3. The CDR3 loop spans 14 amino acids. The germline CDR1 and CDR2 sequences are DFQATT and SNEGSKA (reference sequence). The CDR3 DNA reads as TGCAGTGCTAGGGGACTAGCGGGAGTTCATGAGCAGTTCTTC. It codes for CSARGLAGVHEQFF.

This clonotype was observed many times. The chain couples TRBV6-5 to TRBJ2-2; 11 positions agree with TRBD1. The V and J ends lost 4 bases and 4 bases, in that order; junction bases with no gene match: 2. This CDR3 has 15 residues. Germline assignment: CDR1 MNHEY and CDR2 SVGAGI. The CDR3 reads CASSWTGGTTGELFF. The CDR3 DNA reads TGTGCCAGCAGTTGGACAGGGGGCACCACCGGGGAGCTGTTTTTT.

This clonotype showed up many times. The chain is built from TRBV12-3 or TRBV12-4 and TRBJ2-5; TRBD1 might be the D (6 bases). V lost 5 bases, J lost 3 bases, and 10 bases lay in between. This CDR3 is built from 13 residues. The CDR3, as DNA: TGTGCCAGCAGTCAAACAGGGAAAGAGACCCAGTACTTC. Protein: CASSQTGKETQYF.

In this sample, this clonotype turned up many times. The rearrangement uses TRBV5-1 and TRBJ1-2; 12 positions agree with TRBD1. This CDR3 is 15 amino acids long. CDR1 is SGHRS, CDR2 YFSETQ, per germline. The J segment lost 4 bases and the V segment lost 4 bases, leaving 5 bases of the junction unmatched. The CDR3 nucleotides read TGCGCCAGCAGCCCGGGACAGGGGGCGACCTATGGCTACACCTTC. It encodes CASSPGQGATYGYTF.

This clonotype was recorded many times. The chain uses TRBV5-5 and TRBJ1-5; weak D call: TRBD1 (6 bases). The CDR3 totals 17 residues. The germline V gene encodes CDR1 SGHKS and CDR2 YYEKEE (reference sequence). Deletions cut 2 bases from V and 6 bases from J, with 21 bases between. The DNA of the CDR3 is TGTGCCAGCAGCTTCGGATTACAGGGCTTAGGCGCTCAGCCCCAGCATTTT. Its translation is CASSFGLQGLGAQPQHF.

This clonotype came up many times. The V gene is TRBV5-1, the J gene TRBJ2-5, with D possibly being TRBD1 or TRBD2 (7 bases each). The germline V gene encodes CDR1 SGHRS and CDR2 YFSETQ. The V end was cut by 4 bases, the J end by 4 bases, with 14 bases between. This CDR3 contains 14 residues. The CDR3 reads CASSRPRGGETQYF. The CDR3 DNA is TGCGCCAGCAGCCGCCCCAGGGGGGGAGAGACCCAGTACTTC.

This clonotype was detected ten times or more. The CDR3 is CASSDNYEQYF. CDR3 coding DNA: TGTGCCAGCAGTGACAACTACGAGCAGTACTTC. This chain connects TRBV6-2 or TRBV6-3 to TRBJ2-7; no clear D. This CDR3 is built from 11 residues. CDR1 and CDR2 (germline): MNHEY, SVGEGT. V lost 5 bases to trimming and J lost 3 bases, with 5 bases between them.

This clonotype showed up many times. The CDR3 region is CASSPHTTNEKLFF. The CDR3 DNA reads TGTGCCAGCAGCCCACATACAACTAATGAAAAACTGTTTTTT. The chain combines TRBV7-2 with TRBJ1-4, with D unresolved. There are 14 residues in the CDR3. V was trimmed by 5 bases and J by 0 bases, leaving 7 bases between them. CDR1 is SGHTA and CDR2 is FQGNSA in the germline V gene.

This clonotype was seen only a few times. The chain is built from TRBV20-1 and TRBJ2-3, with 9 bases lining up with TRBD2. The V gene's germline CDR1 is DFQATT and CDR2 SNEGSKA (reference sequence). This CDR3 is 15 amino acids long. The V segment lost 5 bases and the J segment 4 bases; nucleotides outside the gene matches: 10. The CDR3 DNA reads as TGCAGTGCTCTCCCAGTAGCGGGAGTAGCAGATACGCAGTATTTT. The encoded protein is CSALPVAGVADTQYF.

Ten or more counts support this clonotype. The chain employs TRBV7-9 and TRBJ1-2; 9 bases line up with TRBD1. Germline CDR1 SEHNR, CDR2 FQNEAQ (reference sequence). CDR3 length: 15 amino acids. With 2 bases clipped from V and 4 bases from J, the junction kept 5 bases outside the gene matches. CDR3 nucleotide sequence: TGTGCCAGCAGCTTACTCGGGACAGGGACCTATGGCTACACCTTC. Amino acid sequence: CASSLLGTGTYGYTF.